This passage covers 10 T cell receptor beta chains from one sample sequenced in a study of response to subunit inactivated influenza vaccine. TCRdb used MiXCR to reprocess the RT-PCR reads, holding one entry per CDR3 protein. Counted here are hundreds of thousands of distinct CDR3 sequences, around 14% occurring once; the ten biggest clones make up roughly 10%. Source: PBMCs from blood, taken less than 13 days after vaccination. These receptors were collected from a man between 45 and 60 years old who received an inactivated influenza vaccine.

V is TRBV20-1 and J is TRBJ2-3, with D perhaps given as TRBD1 or TRBD2 (6 bases each). CDR3 length equals 15 residues. Trimming took off 1 base at V and 4 bases at J, with 15 bases between the two ends. Germline V gene lookup returns CDR1 DFQATT and CDR2 SNEGSKA (reference sequence). CDR3 coding DNA: TGCAGTGCTAGAGTTACGGGGGCGCGGGCAGATACGCAGTATTTT. This codes for CSARVTGARADTQYF.

This clonotype has more than one count but fewer than ten. This chain joins TRBV7-2 and TRBJ2-7; 8 bases agree with TRBD1. Germline trimming cut 5 bases from V and 5 bases from J; bases unmatched to any gene: 8. The CDR3 covers 14 residues. CDR1 is SGHTA and CDR2 is FQGNSA in the germline V gene. DNA of the CDR3: TGTGCCAGCAGCATGGACAGGGTAATCGACGAGCAGTACTTC. It encodes CASSMDRVIDEQYF.

This chain uses TRBV10-3 with TRBJ2-3; possibly TRBD2 for D (6 bases). V lost 6 bases to trimming and J lost 3 bases, with 16 bases between them. CDR3 length equals 15 residues. Germline V gene lookup returns CDR1 ENHRY and CDR2 SYGVKD. Here the CDR3 reads CAIRNPMGGTDTQYF. The CDR3 coding sequence is TGTGCCATCAGAAACCCTATGGGGGGTACAGATACGCAGTATTTT.

This clonotype has more than one count but fewer than ten. The CDR3 region is CASSSYLRAEGNYGYTF. CDR3 nucleotide sequence: TGTGCCAGCAGCTCGTACTTACGGGCGGAGGGGAACTATGGCTACACCTTC. The gene calls are TRBV7-9 and TRBJ1-2, with TRBD1 as a possible D gene (5 bases). Germline V gene lookup returns CDR1 SEHNR and CDR2 FQNEAQ (reference sequence). V was pared by 4 bases and J by 2 bases, with 20 bases between. CDR3 length: 17 residues.

This rearrangement joins TRBV20-1 to TRBJ2-3; TRBD1 matches 9 bases. This CDR3 is built from 16 residues. Unmatched junction bases numbered 9, after V lost 5 bases and J lost 0 bases. Germline V gene sequence: CDR1 DFQATT, CDR2 SNEGSKA (reference sequence). CDR3 nucleotides: TGCAGTGCTGAACTACACGGGACAGGGAGCACAGATACGCAGTATTTT. Translated: CSAELHGTGSTDTQYF.

This clonotype has a handful of counts. The chain has TRBV9 and TRBJ2-3, with 8 bases aligning to TRBD1. The trim removed 2 bases at V and 2 bases at J, leaving 10 bases unmatched. This CDR3 contains 17 residues. Germline V gene data show CDR1 as SGDLS and CDR2 as YYNGEE. The CDR3 DNA follows: TGTGCCAGCAGCGTCCCCCAAGAGACAGGGGACACAGATACGCAGTATTTT. As protein: CASSVPQETGDTDTQYF.

The chain has TRBV5-1 and TRBJ2-5; TRBD1 is a possible D gene (5 bases). The CDR3 is 15 residues long. Germline V gene lookup returns CDR1 SGHRS and CDR2 YFSETQ. Trimming shortened V by 2 bases and J by 4 bases, and 15 bases separated the two germline ends. This CDR3 is CASSLTTVPRETQYF. CDR3 bases: TGCGCCAGCAGCTTAACGACAGTACCTAGAGAGACCCAGTACTTC.

This sequence joins TRBV5-1 and TRBJ2-3, with 7 nucleotides matching TRBD2. Germline V gene lookup returns CDR1 SGHRS and CDR2 YFSETQ. This CDR3 has 16 residues. Trimming removed 4 bases from V and 2 bases from J; junction bases left unmatched: 10. The CDR3 nucleotides read TGCGCCAGCAGCCCAGGACTAGTAGAATCCACAGATACGCAGTATTTT. The encoded protein is CASSPGLVESTDTQYF.

This clonotype was seen only a few times. The chain joins TRBV3-1 to TRBJ2-7, with D maybe TRBD1 (6 bases). The CDR3 length is 17 residues. Trimming removed 4 bases from V and 0 bases from J, with 19 bases in between. Germline loops: CDR1 LGHDT, CDR2 YNNKEL (reference sequence). The chain's CDR3 is CASSPLTGLESSYEQYF. CDR3 bases: TGTGCCAGCAGCCCTCTTACAGGGTTGGAGAGCTCCTACGAGCAGTACTTC.

Only a few counts were recorded for this clonotype. V usage is TRBV12-3 or TRBV12-4 and J usage is TRBJ2-7, with D possibly matching TRBD2 (5 bases). Trimming took off 6 bases at V and 0 bases at J, with 24 bases between the two ends. The CDR3 runs 18 residues. The CDR3 is CASSRHAEGSGGSYEQYF. In nucleotides, the CDR3 is TGTGCCAGCAGCCGACACGCTGAGGGAAGCGGAGGCTCCTACGAGCAGTACTTC.